The 10 T cell receptor beta chains given below trace back to one sample, sequenced in a study of blood T cell repertoires in COVID-19. Assay: immunoSEQ multiplex PCR; the TCRdb copy retains only in-frame clones and omits some. The repertoire holds over 150,000 clones, with under 85% as singletons. Sequencing was performed on peripheral blood. These receptors all stem from a woman of 80 years or more with acute or convalescent COVID-19.

The CDR3 DNA reads as TGTGCCAGCAGCTCCTCTACCGGGATCTATTGGAACACCATATATTTT. Amino acid sequence: CASSSSTGIYWNTIYF. The V gene is TRBV7-8, the J gene TRBJ1-3; D ambiguous. The V and J ends lost 4 bases and 7 bases respectively, with 20 bases between them. The CDR3 is 16 residues long. Germline assignment: CDR1 SGHVS and CDR2 FQNEAQ.

This clone occurred a few times. This chain joins TRBV6-1 and TRBJ1-1, with a tentative D call TRBD1 (5 bases). The CDR3 runs to 17 residues. Per the germline V gene, CDR1 is MNHNS and CDR2 is SASEGT. Trimming shortened V by 0 bases and J by 0 bases, and 14 bases separated the two germline ends. In DNA form, the CDR3 reads TGTGCCAGCAGTGAAGCCTTCATTTCAGGGTTGAACACTGAAGCTTTCTTT. This gives the protein CASSEAFISGLNTEAFF.

This chain links TRBV5-4 with TRBJ2-3; 10 bases line up with TRBD2. The CDR3 has 17 amino acids. The germline V gene encodes CDR1 SGHNT and CDR2 YYREEE (reference sequence). With 0 bases clipped from V and 1 base from J, the junction kept 5 bases outside the gene matches. CDR3 amino acids: CASSLGVAGGGTDTQYF. The DNA of the CDR3 is TGTGCCAGCAGCTTGGGGGTAGCGGGAGGAGGCACAGATACGCAGTATTTT. Full variable domain (missing parts from reference TRBV5-4 and TRBJ2-3): ETGVTQSPTHLIKTRGQQVTLRCSSQSGHNTVSWYQQALGQGPQFIFQYYREEENGRGNFPPRFSGLQFPNYSSELNVNALELDDSALYLCASSLGVAGGGTDTQYFGPGTRLTVL.

The chain uses TRBV6-5 and TRBJ1-4, with D tentatively TRBD1 (6 bases). Trimming took 0 bases from V and 8 from J, leaving 16 bases between them. The CDR3 has 16 residues. Germline V gene lookup returns CDR1 MNHEY and CDR2 SVGAGI. CDR3 sequence reads: CASSYSSVQGREKLFF. The CDR3 bases are TGTGCCAGCAGTTACTCGAGCGTTCAGGGGCGAGAAAAACTGTTTTTT.

The V and J genes are TRBV29-1 and TRBJ1-3; tentative D call: TRBD1 (6 bases). Germline V gives CDR1 SQVTM, CDR2 ANQGSEA. There are 14 residues in the CDR3. The germline V and J ends were trimmed by 6 bases and 4 bases, with 16 bases remaining between them. The CDR3 reads CSVRVGTQGNTIYF. The CDR3 region has the DNA TGCAGCGTCCGTGTAGGGACACAAGGAAACACCATATATTTT.

This clone was observed a single time. The chain uses TRBV4-2 and TRBJ2-7; 13 bases match TRBD2. After removal of 4 bases from V and 4 bases from J, the junction contained 4 bases not matched to a gene. The CDR3 has 15 residues. In germline, CDR1 is LGHNA, CDR2 YNFKEQ. CDR3 bases: TGTGCCAGCAGCCGGGGACTAGCGGGGAATTACGAGCAGTACTTC. It is translated as CASSRGLAGNYEQYF.

The V gene is TRBV29-1, the J gene TRBJ1-1; D unclear. The CDR3 contains 12 residues. CDR1 and CDR2 (germline): SQVTM, ANQGSEA. Trimming took 7 bases from V and 4 from J, leaving 13 bases between them. The CDR3 protein is CSGSQVTTEAFF. CDR3 nucleotide sequence: TGCAGCGGTTCTCAGGTGACCACTGAAGCTTTCTTT.

This chain uses TRBV7-3 with TRBJ2-1; 8 bases are a match to TRBD2. CDR3 size: 15 residues. Germline V gives CDR1 SGHTA, CDR2 FQGTGA. J lost 9 bases, V lost 1 base, and 8 bases had no gene match. Here the CDR3 reads CASSLKPGGPVEQFF. The CDR3 coding sequence is TGTGCCAGCAGCTTAAAGCCGGGAGGGCCTGTTGAGCAGTTCTTC.

This clone was seen a few times. The genes are TRBV4-3 and TRBJ2-5; possibly TRBD2 for D (6 bases). This CDR3 contains 13 residues. Germline values: CDR1 LGHNA, CDR2 YSLEER. Trimming pared 5 bases from V and 5 bases from J, leaving 12 bases between. The CDR3 DNA reads as TGCGCCAGCAGCGCGAGACTAGAGGAGACCCAGTACTTC. The encoded protein is CASSARLEETQYF.

The chain carries TRBV29-1 and TRBJ1-1, with D possibly matching TRBD1 (6 bases). This CDR3 is 14 amino acids long. V lost 5 bases to trimming and J lost 0 bases, with 13 bases between them. Germline-derived CDR1 and CDR2 are SQVTM and ANQGSEA. CDR3 DNA: TGCAGCGTTAACTTCGGACAGATGAACACTGAAGCTTTCTTT. It specifies CSVNFGQMNTEAFF.